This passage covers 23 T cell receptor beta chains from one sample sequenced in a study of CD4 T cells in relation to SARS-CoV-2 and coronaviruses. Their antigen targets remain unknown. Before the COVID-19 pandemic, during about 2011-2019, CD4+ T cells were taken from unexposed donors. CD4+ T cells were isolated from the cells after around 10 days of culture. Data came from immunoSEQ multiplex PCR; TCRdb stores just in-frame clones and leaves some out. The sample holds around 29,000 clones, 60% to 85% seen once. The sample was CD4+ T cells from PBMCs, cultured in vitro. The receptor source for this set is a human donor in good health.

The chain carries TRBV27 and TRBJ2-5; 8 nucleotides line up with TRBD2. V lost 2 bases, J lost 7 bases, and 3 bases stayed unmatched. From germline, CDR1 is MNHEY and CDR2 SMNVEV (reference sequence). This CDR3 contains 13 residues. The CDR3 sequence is CASSLGLAGTQYF. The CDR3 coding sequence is TGTGCCAGCAGTTTAGGTCTAGCGGGGACCCAGTACTTC.

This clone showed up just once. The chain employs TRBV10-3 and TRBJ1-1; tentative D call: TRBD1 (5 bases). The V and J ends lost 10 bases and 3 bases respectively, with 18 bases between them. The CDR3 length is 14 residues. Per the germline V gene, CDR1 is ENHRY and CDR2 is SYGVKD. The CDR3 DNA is TGTGCCACCCTCGTGAGAGAAGGGGACACTGAAGCTTTCTTT. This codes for CATLVREGDTEAFF.

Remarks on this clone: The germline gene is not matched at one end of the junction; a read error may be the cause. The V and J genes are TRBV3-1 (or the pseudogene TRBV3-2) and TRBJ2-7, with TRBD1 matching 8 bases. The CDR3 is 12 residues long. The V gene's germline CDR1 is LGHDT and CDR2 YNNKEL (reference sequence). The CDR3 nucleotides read TGTGCCAGCAGCCAGGCTGGGACAGGAGTCGCCTTC. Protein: CASSQAGTGVAF.

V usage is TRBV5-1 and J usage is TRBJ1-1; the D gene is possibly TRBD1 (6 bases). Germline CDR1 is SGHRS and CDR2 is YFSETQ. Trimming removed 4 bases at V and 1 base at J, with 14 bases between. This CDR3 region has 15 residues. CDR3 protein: CASSGLQGKNTEAFF. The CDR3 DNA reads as TGCGCCAGCAGCGGATTACAGGGAAAGAACACTGAAGCTTTCTTT.

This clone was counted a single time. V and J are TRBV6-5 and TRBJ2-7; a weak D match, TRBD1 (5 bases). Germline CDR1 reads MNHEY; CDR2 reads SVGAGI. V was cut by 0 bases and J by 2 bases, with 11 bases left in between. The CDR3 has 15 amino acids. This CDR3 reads CASSYSFQGTYEQYF. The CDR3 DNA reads TGTGCCAGCAGTTACTCTTTCCAGGGAACCTACGAGCAGTACTTC.

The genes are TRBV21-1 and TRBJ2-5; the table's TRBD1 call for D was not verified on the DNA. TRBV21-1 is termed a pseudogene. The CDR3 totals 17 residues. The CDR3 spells CASSKWDSQTIQETQYF. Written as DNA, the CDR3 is TGTGCCAGCAGCAAATGGGACAGTCAAACAATCCAAGAGACCCAGTACTTC.

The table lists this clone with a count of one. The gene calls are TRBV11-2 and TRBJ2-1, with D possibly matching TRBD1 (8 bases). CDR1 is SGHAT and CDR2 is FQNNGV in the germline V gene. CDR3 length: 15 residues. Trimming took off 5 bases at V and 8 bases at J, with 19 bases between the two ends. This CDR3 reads CASSANTGGGHEQFF. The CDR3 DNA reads TGTGCCAGCAGCGCAAACACAGGGGGAGGGCATGAGCAGTTCTTC.

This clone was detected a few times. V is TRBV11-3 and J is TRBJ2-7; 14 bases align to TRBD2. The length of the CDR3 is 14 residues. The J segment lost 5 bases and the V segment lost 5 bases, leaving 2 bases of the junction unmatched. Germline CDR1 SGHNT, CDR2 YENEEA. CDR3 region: CASSTGLAGDEQYF. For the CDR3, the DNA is TGTGCCAGCAGCACGGGACTAGCGGGAGACGAGCAGTACTTC.

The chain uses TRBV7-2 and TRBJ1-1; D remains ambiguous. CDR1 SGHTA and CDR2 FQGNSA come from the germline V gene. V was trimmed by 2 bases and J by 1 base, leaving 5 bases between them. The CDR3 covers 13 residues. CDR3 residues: CASSLLENTEAFF. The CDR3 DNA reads TGTGCCAGCAGCTTATTGGAGAACACTGAAGCTTTCTTT.

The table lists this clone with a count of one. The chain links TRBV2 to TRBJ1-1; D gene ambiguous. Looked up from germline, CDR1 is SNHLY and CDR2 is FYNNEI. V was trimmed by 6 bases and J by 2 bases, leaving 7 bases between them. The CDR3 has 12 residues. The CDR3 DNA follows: TGTGCCAGCAGCCTGACCAACACTGAAGCTTTCTTT. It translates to CASSLTNTEAFF.

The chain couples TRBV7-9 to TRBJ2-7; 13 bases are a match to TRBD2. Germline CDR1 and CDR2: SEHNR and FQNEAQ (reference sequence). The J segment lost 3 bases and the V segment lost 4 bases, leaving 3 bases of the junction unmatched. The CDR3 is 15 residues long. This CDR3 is CASSSGLAGIYEQYF. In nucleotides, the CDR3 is TGTGCCAGCAGCTCGGGACTAGCGGGAATCTACGAGCAGTACTTC.

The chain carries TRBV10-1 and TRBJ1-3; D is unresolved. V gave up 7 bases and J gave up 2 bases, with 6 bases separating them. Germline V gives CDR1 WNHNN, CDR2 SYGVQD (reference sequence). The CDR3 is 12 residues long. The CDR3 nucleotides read TGCGCCAGCAAAGGGCCTGGAAACACCATATATTTT. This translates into CASKGPGNTIYF.

In DNA form, the CDR3 reads TGTGCCAGCTCTTGGGACAGGGTCTACGAGCAGTACTTC. Its translation is CASSWDRVYEQYF. This rearrangement joins TRBV21-1 to TRBJ2-7; the table's TRBD1 call for D was not verified on the DNA. TRBV21-1 is a pseudogene locus. There are 13 residues in the CDR3.

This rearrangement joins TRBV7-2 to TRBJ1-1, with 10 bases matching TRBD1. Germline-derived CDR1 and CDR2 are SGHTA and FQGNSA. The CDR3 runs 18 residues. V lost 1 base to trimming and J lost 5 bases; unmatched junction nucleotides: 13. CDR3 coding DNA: TGTGCCAGCAGCTTAGTGGCGACAGGGGGCGCGTCTTGGACTGAAGCTTTCTTT. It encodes CASSLVATGGASWTEAFF. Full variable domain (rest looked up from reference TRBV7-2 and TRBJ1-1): GAGVSQSPSNKVTEKGKDVELRCDPISGHTALYWYRQSLGQGLEFLIYFQGNSAPDKSGLPSDRFSAERTGGSVSTLTIQRTQQEDSAVYLCASSLVATGGASWTEAFFGQGTRLTVV.

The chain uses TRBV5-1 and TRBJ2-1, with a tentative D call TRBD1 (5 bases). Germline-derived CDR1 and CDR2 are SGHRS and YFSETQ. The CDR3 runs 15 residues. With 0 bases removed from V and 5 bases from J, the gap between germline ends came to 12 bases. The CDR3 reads CASSLGQGSHNEQFF. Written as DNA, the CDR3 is TGCGCCAGCAGCTTGGGGCAGGGTAGCCACAATGAGCAGTTCTTC.

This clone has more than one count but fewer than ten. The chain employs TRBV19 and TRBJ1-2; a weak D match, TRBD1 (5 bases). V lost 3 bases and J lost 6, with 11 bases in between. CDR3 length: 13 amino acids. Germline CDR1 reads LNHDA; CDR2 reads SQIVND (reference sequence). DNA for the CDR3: TGTGCCAGTAGTATTCGGGGGATCCATGGCTACACCTTC. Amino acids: CASSIRGIHGYTF. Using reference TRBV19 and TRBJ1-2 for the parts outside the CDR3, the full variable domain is DGGITQSPKYLFRKEGQNVTLSCEQNLNHDAMYWYRQDPGQGLRLIYYSQIVNDFQKGDIAEGYSVSREKKESFPLTVTSAQKNPTAFYLCASSIRGIHGYTFGSGTRLTVV.

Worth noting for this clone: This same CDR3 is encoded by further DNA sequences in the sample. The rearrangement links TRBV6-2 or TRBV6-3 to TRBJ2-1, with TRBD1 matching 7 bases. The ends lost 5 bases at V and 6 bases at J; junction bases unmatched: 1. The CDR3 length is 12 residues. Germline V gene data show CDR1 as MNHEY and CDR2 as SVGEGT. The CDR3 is CASSRQGNEQFF. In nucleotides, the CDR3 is TGTGCCAGCAGTCGACAGGGCAATGAGCAGTTCTTC.

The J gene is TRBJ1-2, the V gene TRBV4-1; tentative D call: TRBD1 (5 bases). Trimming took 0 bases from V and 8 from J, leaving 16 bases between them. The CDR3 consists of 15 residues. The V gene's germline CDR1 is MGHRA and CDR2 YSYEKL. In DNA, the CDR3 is TGCGCCAGCAGCCAAGAGGCCGTAGGGGTAGGAGGCTACACCTTC. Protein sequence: CASSQEAVGVGGYTF.

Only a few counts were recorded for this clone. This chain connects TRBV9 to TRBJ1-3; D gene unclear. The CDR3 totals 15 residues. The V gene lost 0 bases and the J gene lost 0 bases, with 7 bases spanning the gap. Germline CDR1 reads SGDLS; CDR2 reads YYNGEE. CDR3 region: CASSVGVDSGNTIYF. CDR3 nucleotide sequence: TGTGCCAGCAGCGTAGGGGTCGACTCTGGAAACACCATATATTTT.

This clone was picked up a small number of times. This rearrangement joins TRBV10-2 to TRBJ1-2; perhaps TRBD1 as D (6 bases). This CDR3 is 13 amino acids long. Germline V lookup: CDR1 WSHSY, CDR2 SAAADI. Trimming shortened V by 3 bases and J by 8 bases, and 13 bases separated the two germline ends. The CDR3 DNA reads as TGCGCCAGCAGTGAAATAGGGGGAGGCGGCTACACCTTC. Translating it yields CASSEIGGGGYTF.

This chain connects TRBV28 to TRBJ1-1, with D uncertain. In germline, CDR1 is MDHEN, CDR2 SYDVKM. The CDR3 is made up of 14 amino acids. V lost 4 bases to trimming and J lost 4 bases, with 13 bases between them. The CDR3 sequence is CASSSPAMGTEAFF. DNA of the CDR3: TGTGCCAGCAGTTCCCCGGCAATGGGCACTGAAGCTTTCTTT.

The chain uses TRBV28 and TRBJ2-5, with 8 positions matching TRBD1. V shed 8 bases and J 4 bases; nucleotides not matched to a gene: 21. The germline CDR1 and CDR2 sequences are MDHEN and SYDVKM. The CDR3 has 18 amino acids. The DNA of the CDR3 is TGTGCCAGCTCCCCTGGACAGGGATGGGGGCGTTGGCCAGAGACCCAGTACTTC. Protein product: CASSPGQGWGRWPETQYF.

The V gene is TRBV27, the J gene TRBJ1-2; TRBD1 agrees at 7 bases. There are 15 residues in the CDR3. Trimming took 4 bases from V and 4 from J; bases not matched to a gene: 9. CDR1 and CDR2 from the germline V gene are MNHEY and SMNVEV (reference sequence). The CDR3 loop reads CASSWGAGGAYGYTF. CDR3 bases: TGTGCCAGCAGTTGGGGGGCAGGGGGTGCCTATGGCTACACCTTC.